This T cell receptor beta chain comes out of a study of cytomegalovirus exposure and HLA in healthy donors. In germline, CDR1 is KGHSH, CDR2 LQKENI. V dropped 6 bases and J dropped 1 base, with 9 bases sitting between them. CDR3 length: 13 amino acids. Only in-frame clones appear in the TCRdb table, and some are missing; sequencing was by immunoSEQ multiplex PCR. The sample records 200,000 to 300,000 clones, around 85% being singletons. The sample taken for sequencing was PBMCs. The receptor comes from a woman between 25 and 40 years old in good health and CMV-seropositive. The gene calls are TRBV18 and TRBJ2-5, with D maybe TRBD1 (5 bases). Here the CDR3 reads CASSVGPQETQYF. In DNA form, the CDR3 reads TGTGCCAGCTCCGTGGGGCCCCAAGAGACCCAGTACTTC.